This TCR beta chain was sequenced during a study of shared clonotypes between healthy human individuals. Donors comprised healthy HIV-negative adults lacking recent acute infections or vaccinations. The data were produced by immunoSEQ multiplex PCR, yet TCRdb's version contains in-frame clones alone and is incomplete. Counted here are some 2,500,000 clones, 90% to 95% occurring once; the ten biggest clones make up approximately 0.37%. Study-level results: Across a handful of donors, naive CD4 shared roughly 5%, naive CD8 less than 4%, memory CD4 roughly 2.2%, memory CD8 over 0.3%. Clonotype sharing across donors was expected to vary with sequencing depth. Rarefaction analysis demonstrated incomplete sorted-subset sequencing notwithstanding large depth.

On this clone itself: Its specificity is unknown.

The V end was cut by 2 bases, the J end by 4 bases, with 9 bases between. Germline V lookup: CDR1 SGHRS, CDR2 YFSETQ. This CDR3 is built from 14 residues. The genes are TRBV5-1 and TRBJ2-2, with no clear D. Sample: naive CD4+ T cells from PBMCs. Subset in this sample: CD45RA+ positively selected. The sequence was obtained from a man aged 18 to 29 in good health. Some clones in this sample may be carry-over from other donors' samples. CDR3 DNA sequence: TGCGCCAGCAGCTTCCATAAGGGCACCGGGGAGCTGTTTTTT. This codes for CASSFHKGTGELFF.